This TCR beta chain was sequenced in a study of blood T cell repertoires in COVID-19. Turning to the study itself: T cells, B-cell-depleted T cells, or PBMCs supplied cDNA or gDNA.

As processed by the authors: Cell counts per sample came from amplifying reference gene primers. TCRdb keeps only in-frame clones here, not all; method: immunoSEQ multiplex PCR. V, J and clone size reflect that table, while D and trimming were determined from the DNA. The sample has around 360,000 clones, about 90% seen once. Which cohort a participant joined came from the clinical history participants gave. The material sequenced was PBMCs or T cells enriched from blood (not recorded which). This clonotype was sampled from a woman under 40 who had recovered from COVID-19.

In DNA form, the CDR3 reads TGCAGCGTGGGACTGAACTATGGCTACACCTTC. This encodes CSVGLNYGYTF. The chain uses TRBV29-1 and TRBJ1-2; TRBD1 is a possible D gene (5 bases). The CDR3 extends over 11 amino acids. The V gene lost 6 bases and the J gene lost 2 bases, with 7 bases spanning the gap. The germline CDR1 and CDR2 sequences are SQVTM and ANQGSEA.